The 2 T cell receptor beta chains presented below share a single source sample, sequenced in a study of T cells after yellow fever vaccination. TCRdb recomputed calls from the 5' RACE reads with MiXCR, one row per CDR3 protein. The sample has a few hundred thousand distinct CDR3 sequences; about 5.2% are singletons. This specimen was CD4+ T cells sorted from PBMCs, taken on the day of the yellow fever booster vaccination. The receptors shown here come from a man aged 18-30 years who received the YFV17D yellow fever vaccine.

This clonotype was counted between two and nine times. V and J are TRBV7-2 and TRBJ2-4, with 9 nucleotides matching TRBD2. The CDR3 length is 15 residues. With V trimmed by 5 bases and J by 12 bases, 14 bases remained unmatched. The germline V gene has CDR1 SGHTA and CDR2 FQGNSA. CDR3 protein: CASSPRLAGESTQYF. The CDR3 nucleotides read TGTGCCAGCAGCCCCCGCTTAGCGGGGGAAAGCACTCAGTACTTC. The complete variable domain, with remaining parts taken from reference TRBV7-2 and TRBJ2-4, reads GAGVSQSPSNKVTEKGKDVELRCDPISGHTALYWYRQSLGQGLEFLIYFQGNSAPDKSGLPSDRFSAERTGGSVSTLTIQRTQQEDSAVYLCASSPRLAGESTQYFGAGTRLSVL.

This clonotype was seen a few times. The J gene is TRBJ2-3, the V gene TRBV3-1; D gene uncertain. The V and J ends lost 5 bases and 4 bases respectively, with 13 bases between them. The CDR3 loop spans 14 amino acids. Germline-derived CDR1 and CDR2 are LGHDT and YNNKEL (reference sequence). The CDR3 DNA follows: TGTGCCAGCAGCGCCCAAATGCCCCCAGATACGCAGTATTTT. Encoded protein: CASSAQMPPDTQYF.